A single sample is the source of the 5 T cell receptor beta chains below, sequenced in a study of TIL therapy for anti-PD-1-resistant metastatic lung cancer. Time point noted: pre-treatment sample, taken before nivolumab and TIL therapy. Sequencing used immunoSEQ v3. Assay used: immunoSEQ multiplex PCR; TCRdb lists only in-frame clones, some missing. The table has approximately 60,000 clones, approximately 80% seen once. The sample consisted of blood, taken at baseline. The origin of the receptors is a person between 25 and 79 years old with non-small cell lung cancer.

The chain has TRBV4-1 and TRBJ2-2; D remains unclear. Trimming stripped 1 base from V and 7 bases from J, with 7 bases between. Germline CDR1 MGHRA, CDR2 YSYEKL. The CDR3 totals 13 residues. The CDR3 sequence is CASSQANRGELFF. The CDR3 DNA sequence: TGCGCCAGCAGCCAAGCGAATCGCGGGGAGCTGTTTTTT.

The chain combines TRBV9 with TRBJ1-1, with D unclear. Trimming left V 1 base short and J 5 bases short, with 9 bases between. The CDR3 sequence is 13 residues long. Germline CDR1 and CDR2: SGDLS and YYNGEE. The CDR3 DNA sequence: TGTGCCAGCAGCGTAACCGGGAGAACTGAAGCTTTCTTT. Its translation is CASSVTGRTEAFF. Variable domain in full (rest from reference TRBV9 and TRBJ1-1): DSGVTQTPKHLITATGQRVTLRCSPRSGDLSVYWYQQSLDQGLQFLIQYYNGEERAKGNILERFSAQQFPDLHSELNLSSLELGDSALYFCASSVTGRTEAFFGQGTRLTVV.

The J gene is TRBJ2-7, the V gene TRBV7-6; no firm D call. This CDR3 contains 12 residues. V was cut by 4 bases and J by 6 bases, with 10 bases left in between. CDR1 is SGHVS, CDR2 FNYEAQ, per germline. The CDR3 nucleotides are TGTGCCAGCAGCTCCTCTGGGCTCGAGCAGTACTTC. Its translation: CASSSSGLEQYF.

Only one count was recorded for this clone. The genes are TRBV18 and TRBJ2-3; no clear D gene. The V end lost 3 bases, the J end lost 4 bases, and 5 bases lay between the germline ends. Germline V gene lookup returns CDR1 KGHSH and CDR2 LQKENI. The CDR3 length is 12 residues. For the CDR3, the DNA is TGTGCCAGCTCACCGCAGGCAGATACGCAGTATTTT. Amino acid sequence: CASSPQADTQYF.

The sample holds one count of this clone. The CDR3 sequence: CASSALGGSTDTQYF. CDR3 nucleotides: TGTGCCAGCAGCGCCCTGGGCGGGAGCACAGATACGCAGTATTTT. The rearrangement uses TRBV7-2 and TRBJ2-3; weak D call: TRBD2 (5 bases). The CDR3 covers 15 residues. Germline CDR1 reads SGHTA; CDR2 reads FQGNSA. Trimming removed 5 bases at V and 0 bases at J, with 12 bases between.